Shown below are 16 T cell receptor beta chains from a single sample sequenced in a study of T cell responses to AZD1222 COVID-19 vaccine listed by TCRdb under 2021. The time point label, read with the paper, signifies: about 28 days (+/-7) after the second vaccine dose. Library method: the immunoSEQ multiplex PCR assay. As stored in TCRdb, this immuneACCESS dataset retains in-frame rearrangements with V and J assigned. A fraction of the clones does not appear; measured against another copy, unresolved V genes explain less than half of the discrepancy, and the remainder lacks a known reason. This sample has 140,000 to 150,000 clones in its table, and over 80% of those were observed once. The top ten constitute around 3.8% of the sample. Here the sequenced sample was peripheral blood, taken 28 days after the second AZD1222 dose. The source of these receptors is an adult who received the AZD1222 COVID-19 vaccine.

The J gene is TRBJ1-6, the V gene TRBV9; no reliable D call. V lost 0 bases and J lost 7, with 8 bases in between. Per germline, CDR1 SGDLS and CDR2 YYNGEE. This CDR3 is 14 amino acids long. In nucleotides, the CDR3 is TGTGCCAGCAGCGTAGTCGCTGAGAATTCACCCCTCCACTTT. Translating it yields CASSVVAENSPLHF.

The CDR3 is CASSPREGIGEKLFF. The CDR3 DNA is TGTGCCAGCTCACCACGGGAGGGGATCGGTGAAAAACTGTTTTTT. This rearrangement joins TRBV18 to TRBJ1-4; tentatively, D is TRBD1 (5 bases). Trimming left V 1 base short and J 7 bases short, with 13 bases between. The CDR3 loop spans 15 amino acids. CDR1 is KGHSH and CDR2 is LQKENI in the germline V gene.

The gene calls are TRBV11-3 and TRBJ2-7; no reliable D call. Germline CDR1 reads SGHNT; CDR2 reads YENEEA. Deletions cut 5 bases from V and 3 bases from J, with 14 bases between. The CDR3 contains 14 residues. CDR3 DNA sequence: TGTGCCAGCAGCCTGCGGACCGCGCGCTACGAGCAGTACTTC. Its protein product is CASSLRTARYEQYF.

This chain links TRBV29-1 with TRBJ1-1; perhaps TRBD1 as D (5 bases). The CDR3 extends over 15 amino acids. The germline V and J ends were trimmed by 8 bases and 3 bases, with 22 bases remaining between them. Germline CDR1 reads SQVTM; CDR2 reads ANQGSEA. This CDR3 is CSPLGGGARDTEAFF. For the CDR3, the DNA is TGCAGCCCCTTGGGTGGAGGGGCGCGGGACACTGAAGCTTTCTTT. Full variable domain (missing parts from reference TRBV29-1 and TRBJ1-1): SAVISQKPSRDICQRGTSLTIQCQVDSQVTMMFWYRQQPGQSLTLIATANQGSEATYESGFVIDKFPISRPNLTFSTLTVSNMSPEDSSIYLCSPLGGGARDTEAFFGQGTRLTVV.

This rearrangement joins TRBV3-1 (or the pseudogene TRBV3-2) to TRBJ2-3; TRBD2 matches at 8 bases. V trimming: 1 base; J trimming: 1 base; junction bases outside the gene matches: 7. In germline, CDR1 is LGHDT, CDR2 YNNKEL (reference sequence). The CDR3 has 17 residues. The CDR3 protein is CASSQASGPSGTDTQYF. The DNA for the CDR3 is TGTGCCAGCAGCCAAGCTAGCGGGCCCTCGGGCACAGATACGCAGTATTTT.

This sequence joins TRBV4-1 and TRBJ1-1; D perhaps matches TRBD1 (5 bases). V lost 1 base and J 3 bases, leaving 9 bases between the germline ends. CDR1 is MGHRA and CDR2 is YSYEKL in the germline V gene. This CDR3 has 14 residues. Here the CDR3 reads CASSQGGTYTEAFF. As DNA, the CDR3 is TGCGCCAGCAGCCAAGGGGGGACCTACACTGAAGCTTTCTTT.

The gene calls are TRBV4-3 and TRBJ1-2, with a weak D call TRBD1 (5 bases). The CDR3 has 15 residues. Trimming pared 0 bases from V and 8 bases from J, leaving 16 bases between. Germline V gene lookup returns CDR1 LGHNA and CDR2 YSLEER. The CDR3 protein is CASSQEGRDFGGYTF. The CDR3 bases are TGCGCCAGCAGCCAAGAGGGCAGGGACTTTGGGGGCTACACCTTC.

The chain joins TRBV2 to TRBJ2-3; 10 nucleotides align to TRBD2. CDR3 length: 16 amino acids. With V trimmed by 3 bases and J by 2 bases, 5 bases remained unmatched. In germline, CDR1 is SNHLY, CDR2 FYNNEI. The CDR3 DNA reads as TGTGCCAGCAGTGACAGCGGGAGGGCGTCCACAGATACGCAGTATTTT. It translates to CASSDSGRASTDTQYF.

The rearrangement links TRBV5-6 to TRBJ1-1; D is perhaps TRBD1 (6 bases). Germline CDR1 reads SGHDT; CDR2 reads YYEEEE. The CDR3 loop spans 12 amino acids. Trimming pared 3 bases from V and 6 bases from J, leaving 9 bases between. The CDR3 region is CASSSDRPEAFF. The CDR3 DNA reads TGTGCCAGCAGCTCGGACAGACCTGAAGCTTTCTTT.

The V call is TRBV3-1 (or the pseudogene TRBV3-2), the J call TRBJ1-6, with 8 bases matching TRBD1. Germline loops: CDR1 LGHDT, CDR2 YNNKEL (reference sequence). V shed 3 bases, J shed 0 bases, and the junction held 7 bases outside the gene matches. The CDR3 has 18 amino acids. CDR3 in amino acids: CASSHPGTGGSYNSPLHF. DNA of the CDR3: TGTGCCAGCAGCCACCCCGGGACAGGAGGCTCCTATAATTCACCCCTCCACTTT.

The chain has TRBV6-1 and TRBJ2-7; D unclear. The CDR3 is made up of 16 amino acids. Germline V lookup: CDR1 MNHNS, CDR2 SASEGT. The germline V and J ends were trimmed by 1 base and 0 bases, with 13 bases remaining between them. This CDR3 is CASSEGPASSSYEQYF. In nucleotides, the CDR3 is TGTGCCAGCAGTGAAGGCCCAGCCTCATCCTCCTACGAGCAGTACTTC.

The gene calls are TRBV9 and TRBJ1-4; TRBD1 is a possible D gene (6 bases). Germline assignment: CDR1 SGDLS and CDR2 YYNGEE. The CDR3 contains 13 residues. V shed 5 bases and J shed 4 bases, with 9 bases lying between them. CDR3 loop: CASSGQNNEKLFF. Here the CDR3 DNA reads TGTGCCAGCAGTGGACAGAATAATGAAAAACTGTTTTTT.

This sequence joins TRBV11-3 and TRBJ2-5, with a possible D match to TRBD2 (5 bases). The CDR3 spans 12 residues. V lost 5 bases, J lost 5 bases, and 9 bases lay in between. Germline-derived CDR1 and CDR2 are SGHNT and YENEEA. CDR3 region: CASSPPGETQYF. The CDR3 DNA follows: TGTGCCAGCAGCCCTCCGGGGGAGACCCAGTACTTC.

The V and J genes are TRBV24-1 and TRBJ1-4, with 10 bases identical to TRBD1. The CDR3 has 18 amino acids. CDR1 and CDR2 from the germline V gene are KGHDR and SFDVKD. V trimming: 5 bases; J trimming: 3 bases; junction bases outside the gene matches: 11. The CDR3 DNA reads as TGTGCCACCAGTGGGGGACAGGGGCGCCGGAGGGCTAATGAAAAACTGTTTTTT. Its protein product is CATSGGQGRRRANEKLFF.

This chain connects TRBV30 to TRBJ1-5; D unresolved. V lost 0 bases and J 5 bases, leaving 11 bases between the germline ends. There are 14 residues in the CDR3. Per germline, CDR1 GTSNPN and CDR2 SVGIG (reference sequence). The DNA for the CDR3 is TGTGCCTGGAGTGTCTACAGAGAGGATCAGCCCCAGCATTTT. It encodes CAWSVYREDQPQHF.

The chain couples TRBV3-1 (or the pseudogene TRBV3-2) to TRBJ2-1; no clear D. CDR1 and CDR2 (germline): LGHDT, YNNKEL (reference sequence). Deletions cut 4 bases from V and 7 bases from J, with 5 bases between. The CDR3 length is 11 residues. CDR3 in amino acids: CASSRRNEQFF. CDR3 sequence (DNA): TGTGCCAGCAGCCGTAGGAATGAGCAGTTCTTC.